This T cell receptor beta chain was captured by sequencing in a study of T-cell memory formation after mild COVID-19. Study outcomes and limitations: Still unconfirmed is whether the second-wave clones peaking on day 37 recognized SARS-CoV-2.

Note on this clonotype: The antigen is not known.

TCRdb called the 5' RACE reads again in MiXCR, with one record for every CDR3 protein. The table has 530,000 or so distinct CDR3 sequences, 15% to 20% seen once. V lost 4 bases, J lost 5 bases, and 11 bases lay in between. The CDR3 consists of 14 residues. The germline V gene has CDR1 SGHDN and CDR2 FVKESK. The TCR comes from an adult woman who had mild COVID-19 (a few samples of this study predate the infection). Cell type and time point are not known. The sequenced material came from PBMCs or a T cell subset sorted from them (not recorded which). The rearrangement uses TRBV14 and TRBJ2-2; no definite D call. The CDR3 region has the DNA TGTGCCAGCAGCCGCCAGTTGGAAACCGGGGAGCTGTTTTTT. Protein: CASSRQLETGELFF.